This note documents a single T cell receptor (beta chain) sequence. Trimming pared 5 bases from V and 6 bases from J, leaving 20 bases between. This CDR3 region has 15 residues. Germline lookup yields CDR1 SGHAT and CDR2 FQNNGV. The data derive from a study of beta chain features in type 1 diabetes. Overall study context: Regarding age, gender and cell yields, patients proved similar to healthy donors.

TCRB transcripts that were expressed got sequenced, as all of the isolated RNA had been reverse transcribed. Profiled with immunoSEQ multiplex PCR; TCRdb holds only in-frame clones, not every one. This table holds 860,000 or so clones, 15% to 20% found once. Via the markers CD45RO/CCR7/CD25/CD127/CD95/CD27, stem cell-like memory, regulatory, central memory and naive CD4+ cells were sorted. Purity (above 95%) was reached by all sorted populations. Material for sequencing was naive CD4+ T cells from blood. This rearrangement joins TRBV11-2 to TRBJ2-7, with D perhaps TRBD1 or TRBD2 (5 bases each). This clonotype originated in a woman aged 18-35 years in good health. In nucleotides, the CDR3 is TGTGCCAGCAGCCGCCACGGGGCGAGGCAAGTCGAGCAGTACTTC. As protein: CASSRHGARQVEQYF.